This TCR beta chain was documented in a study of shared clonotypes between healthy human individuals. Study-level results: It was the non-shared clonotypes that had lower generation probabilities than clonotypes shared by all four donors.

Only in-frame clones appear in the TCRdb table, and some are missing; sequencing was by immunoSEQ multiplex PCR. This table holds roughly 2.4 million clones, about 94% found once. Remarks on this clone: Its antigen remains unknown.

The CDR3 totals 15 residues. V trimming: 4 bases; J trimming: 6 bases; junction bases outside the gene matches: 4. The germline gives CDR1 MGHRA, CDR2 YSYEKL. The sequence was obtained from a man aged 18 to 29 in good health. Sequences were obtained from naive CD4+ T cells sorted from blood. Subset defined: CD45RA+ positively selected. This chain uses TRBV4-1 with TRBJ2-3, with 13 bases aligning to TRBD2. CDR3 nucleotides: TGCGCCAGCAGCCGACTAGCGGGGGGCCTGGATACGCAGTATTTT. As protein: CASSRLAGGLDTQYF.